These 22 T cell receptor beta chains originate from one sample sequenced in a study of tumor-infiltrating lymphocytes in primary liver carcinoma. Without any cell sorting, about 20-31 mg of bulk tissue yielded co-extracted RNA and DNA. Making TCR beta cDNA involved around 500 ng total RNA and a constant-region primer. Three nested multiplex PCR rounds of slightly modified ARM-PCR generated TCR beta libraries. Running roughly 10 cycles apiece, the first two PCR rounds relied on TRBV1-TRBV30 forward primers together with a C-beta reverse primer. TCRdb passed the multiplex PCR reads through MiXCR, listing each CDR3 protein once. In the table there are around 70,000 distinct CDR3 sequences, more than 60% of which are singletons. The sequencing input was liver tumor tissue from sampling region 4. Stated subset: tumor region T4, right-lateral pole. These receptors were collected from a man aged 40-49 years with primary liver carcinoma and hepatitis B virus infection.

As concerns this clonotype: The conserved phenylalanine or tryptophan is not found at the CDR3 terminus, so this likely reflects a read error. This chain joins TRBV29-1 and TRBJ2-1; TRBD2 matches 7 bases. The V gene's germline CDR1 is SQVTM and CDR2 ANQGSEA. The CDR3 has 14 residues. The CDR3 bases are TGTAGCGGAGATAGTGGGAGGGCCCTCAATGAGCAGTTCTTA. This translates into CSGDSGRALNEQFL.

In the case of this clonotype: Being one base from a much bigger clone, this may be a read error. This sequence joins TRBV28 and TRBJ2-1, with D possibly matching TRBD2 (5 bases). V was cut by 8 bases and J by 3 bases, with 17 bases left in between. Germline V gives CDR1 MDHEN, CDR2 SYDVKM. This CDR3 has 15 amino acids. The CDR3 sequence: CASGPDERIYNEQFF. CDR3 nucleotides: TGTGCCAGCGGCCCGGATGAGCGGATCTACAATGAGCAGTTCTTC. Combining the CDR3 with reference TRBV28 and TRBJ2-1 gives the whole variable domain DVKVTQSSRYLVKRTGEKVFLECVQDMDHENMFWYRQDPGLGLRLIYFSYDVKMKEKGDIPEGYSVSREKKERFSLILESASTNQTSMYLCASGPDERIYNEQFFGPGTRLTVL.

Notes on this clonotype: One end of the junction does not line up with germline, which may come from a read error. The rearrangement links TRBV12-3 or TRBV12-4 to TRBJ1-2; 7 bases are shared with TRBD1. The CDR3 runs to 13 residues. The CDR3 loop is CASVQGVDYGYIF. The CDR3 DNA reads TGTGCCAGCGTCCAGGGGGTAGACTATGGCTACATCTTC.

This clonotype was picked up a small number of times. The junction shows a germline mismatch at one end, possibly a read error. V is TRBV11-2 and J is TRBJ1-2; D might be TRBD1 (5 bases). The germline CDR1 and CDR2 sequences are SGHAT and FQNNGV. The CDR3 extends over 13 amino acids. CDR3 coding DNA: TGTGCCAGCAGCATAGAGGGGAACTATAGTTACACCTTC. Protein sequence: CASSIEGNYSYTF.

This CDR3 reads CASSQKDGNTIYF. Here the CDR3 DNA reads TGTGCCAGCAGCCAGAAGGATGGAAACACCATATATTTT. J is TRBJ1-3 and V is TRBV6-5; D is undetermined. V was pared by 6 bases and J by 3 bases, with 9 bases between. The CDR3 contains 13 residues. Germline V lookup: CDR1 MNHEY, CDR2 SVGAGI.

The chain carries TRBV11-2 and TRBJ2-7; D might be TRBD1 or TRBD2, each matching 5 bases. The CDR3 has 12 residues. Trimming left V 6 bases short and J 7 bases short, with 13 bases between. CDR1 SGHAT and CDR2 FQNNGV come from the germline V gene. CDR3 amino acids: CASRSRGREQYF. DNA of the CDR3: TGTGCCAGCAGATCCCGGGGACGGGAGCAGTACTTC.

This clonotype has more than one count but fewer than ten. This chain links TRBV19 with TRBJ1-1; 8 positions agree with TRBD1. The CDR3 sequence is 13 residues long. The V segment lost 5 bases and the J segment 8 bases; nucleotides outside the gene matches: 7. Germline values: CDR1 LNHDA, CDR2 SQIVND (reference sequence). CDR3 sequence (DNA): TGTGCCAGTAGTGTCTTCGACAGGGGCGAAGCTTTCTTT. It yields the protein CASSVFDRGEAFF.

By share of the sample, this clonotype is medium-sized. The chain joins TRBV29-1 to TRBJ2-3; 9 bases are shared with TRBD1. The V and J ends lost 5 bases and 3 bases, in that order; junction bases with no gene match: 3. The CDR3 length is 13 residues. Germline CDR1 reads SQVTM; CDR2 reads ANQGSEA. The CDR3, as DNA: TGCAGCGTTAAGACAGGGGGTACAGATACGCAGTATTTT. Translated, it gives CSVKTGGTDTQYF.

Ten or more counts support this clonotype. The V and J genes are TRBV6-2 or TRBV6-3 and TRBJ2-5; 8 bases align to TRBD2. Per germline, CDR1 MNHEY and CDR2 SVGEGT. This CDR3 comprises 15 residues. Trimming took 6 bases from V and 4 from J; bases not matched to a gene: 10. CDR3 residues: CASSQSGSRAETQYF. CDR3 sequence (DNA): TGTGCCAGCAGCCAAAGCGGGAGTCGGGCAGAGACCCAGTACTTC.

The sample holds a few counts of this clonotype. The conserved phenylalanine or tryptophan normally closing the CDR3 is absent here, so this likely arose from a read error. This sequence joins TRBV6-1 and TRBJ2-3; a weak D match, TRBD1 (8 bases). Germline CDR1 MNHNS, CDR2 SASEGT. V dropped 9 bases and J dropped 4 bases, with 41 bases sitting between them. The CDR3 has 22 amino acids. In nucleotides, the CDR3 is TGTGCCAGTAGCCCGGACAGGGTCCGTTGGGGTTCGGCGGGAGCTCGGGCAGATACGCAGTATTCT. Its translation is CASSPDRVRWGSAGARADTQYS.

This clonotype was recorded once. A read error may explain this, as a much larger clone is one base away. The chain links TRBV28 to TRBJ1-1; TRBD1 agrees at 7 bases. Germline V gene data show CDR1 as MDHEN and CDR2 as SYDVKM. This CDR3 contains 11 residues. Unmatched junction bases numbered 7, after V lost 7 bases and J lost 11 bases. CDR3 loop: CASMSQGRAFF. The CDR3 DNA reads TGTGCCAGCATGTCACAGGGGAGGGCTTTCTTT.

Comment on this clonotype: As the CDR3 is not closed by the conserved phenylalanine or tryptophan, this likely results from a read error. This chain links TRBV7-9 with TRBJ2-1; 11 nucleotides line up with TRBD2. CDR1 and CDR2 (germline): SEHNR, FQNEAQ (reference sequence). The CDR3 length is 15 residues. The CDR3 loop is CASNLAGGRGNEQFL. The CDR3 coding sequence is TGTGCCAGCAACTTAGCGGGAGGGCGAGGCAATGAGCAGTTCCTC.

This clonotype was seen a handful of times. One base away lies a much larger clone, so this may be a sequencing read error. This is likely a read error, given that the CDR3 carries no conserved phenylalanine or tryptophan at its end. The chain couples TRBV10-3 to TRBJ2-4, with D tentatively TRBD1 (7 bases). CDR1 is ENHRY and CDR2 is SYGVKD in the germline V gene. The V and J ends lost 8 bases and 8 bases respectively, with 13 bases between them. CDR3 size: 12 residues. Here the CDR3 DNA reads TGTGCCATCGGAGGGGGCCCGGACATTCAGTACCTC. Translation: CAIGGGPDIQYL.

In this sample, this clonotype turned up a few times. Given a much more abundant clone one base away, this may be a read error. The chain joins TRBV12-3 or TRBV12-4 to TRBJ2-1; 11 nucleotides line up with TRBD2. This CDR3 contains 18 residues. Trimming cost V 3 bases and J 2 bases; bases outside gene matches: 9. The CDR3 sequence: CASSLDGTSGQAYNEQFF. In DNA form, the CDR3 reads TGTGCCAGCAGTTTGGACGGGACTAGCGGACAAGCCTACAATGAGCAGTTCTTC.

To note about this clonotype: A much more abundant neighbour one base away suggests this may be a read error. The CDR3: CTSSQDRDGTQYF. The CDR3 nucleotides are TGCACCAGCAGCCAAGATAGGGATGGGACCCAGTACTTC. This sequence joins TRBV4-1 and TRBJ2-5; D unclear. CDR1 and CDR2 (germline): MGHRA, YSYEKL. The CDR3 spans 13 residues.

The chain couples TRBV7-8 to TRBJ1-1; the D gene is possibly TRBD1 (6 bases). CDR3 length equals 14 residues. Trimming cost V 9 bases and J 3 bases, with 17 bases left between them. CDR1 is SGHVS and CDR2 is FQNEAQ in the germline V gene. Here the CDR3 reads CASNPQGFDTEAFF. The CDR3 bases are TGTGCCAGTAATCCACAGGGTTTTGACACTGAAGCTTTCTTT.

Comments on this clonotype: It is likely a read error, because the conserved phenylalanine at the end of the CDR3 is missing. The V call is TRBV6-2 or TRBV6-3, the J call TRBJ2-7; D gene ambiguous. Germline CDR1 and CDR2: MNHEY and SVGEGT. There are 14 residues in the CDR3. CDR3 in DNA: TGTGCCAGCAGTTACTCGCAGGAGTCCTTCGAGCAGTACTTA. This gives the protein CASSYSQESFEQYL.

This clonotype was picked up many times. The chain employs TRBV5-4 and TRBJ2-2; the match to TRBD1 covers 8 bases. This CDR3 region has 16 residues. Germline V gives CDR1 SGHNT, CDR2 YYREEE (reference sequence). J gave up 5 bases and V 7 bases, and 13 bases lay outside the gene matches. This chain's CDR3 is CASQLEIRGRTGELFF. The CDR3 bases are TGTGCCAGCCAGCTTGAAATCAGGGGGCGGACCGGGGAGCTGTTTTTT. The complete variable domain, with remaining parts taken from reference TRBV5-4 and TRBJ2-2, reads ETGVTQSPTHLIKTRGQQVTLRCSSQSGHNTVSWYQQALGQGPQFIFQYYREEENGRGNFPPRFSGLQFPNYSSELNVNALELDDSALYLCASQLEIRGRTGELFFGEGSRLTVL.

This clonotype appeared a single time. The V call is TRBV29-1, the J call TRBJ2-1; a weak D match, TRBD2 (6 bases). From germline, CDR1 is SQVTM and CDR2 ANQGSEA. The CDR3 spans 14 residues. Trimming removed 4 bases at V and 8 bases at J, with 18 bases between. The CDR3 coding sequence is TGCAGCGTTGGGGACTGGAGCTCCCACGATGAGCAGTTCTTC. Translating it yields CSVGDWSSHDEQFF.

To note about this clonotype: One end of the junction fails to match germline, which may point to a read error. The chain combines TRBV29-1 with TRBJ2-4, with unresolved D. The CDR3 runs to 13 residues. Germline assignment: CDR1 SQVTM and CDR2 ANQGSEA. The CDR3 coding sequence is TGCAGTGTTGCCCCGCAGTCTAAAAACATTCAGTACTTC. Translation gives CSVAPQSKNIQYF.

This clonotype was detected many times. The V gene is TRBV7-8, the J gene TRBJ2-2; TRBD1 agrees at 10 bases. V trimming: 7 bases; J trimming: 6 bases; junction bases outside the gene matches: 8. The V gene's germline CDR1 is SGHVS and CDR2 FQNEAQ. The CDR3 contains 15 residues. The CDR3 loop reads CASTWDRGVPGELFF. The CDR3 nucleotides read TGTGCCAGCACCTGGGACAGGGGCGTACCCGGGGAGCTGTTTTTT.

Regarding this clonotype: The CDR3 does not close with the conserved phenylalanine or tryptophan, likely indicating a read error. No DNA is shown, since the ends of the CDR3 on it are uncertain; the CDR3 is the one TCRdb lists. V gene TRBV29-1 combines with J gene TRBJ2-3. Including both end residues, the CDR3 is 12 amino acids long. Germline V gene lookup returns CDR1 SQVTM and CDR2 ANQGSEA. The CDR3 loop is CNVAGERLGEYL.